These 16 T cell receptor beta chains were all obtained from the same sample, sequenced in a study of CD8 T cells in Susac syndrome. RNA, at about 0.45 to 1 ug, was reverse transcribed with random hexamers. TCRdb redid the calling of the immunoSEQ multiplex PCR reads with MiXCR, one entry per CDR3 protein. This table holds about 210,000 distinct CDR3 sequences, approximately 95% found once. The sample taken for sequencing was CD4+ T cells from PBMCs. The receptors derive from a human donor with multiple sclerosis.

The chain links TRBV27 to TRBJ1-6, with no clear D. The ends were cut back, 5 bases at V and 5 bases at J, with 1 base in the middle. There are 11 residues in the CDR3. The germline V gene encodes CDR1 MNHEY and CDR2 SMNVEV (reference sequence). The chain's CDR3 is CASSDNSPLHF. The CDR3 bases are TGTGCCAGCAGTGATAATTCACCCCTCCACTTT.

This CDR3 reads CSAVQRASTDTQYF. The CDR3 region has the DNA TGCAGTGCTGTCCAACGTGCTAGCACAGATACGCAGTATTTT. The chain is built from TRBV20-1 and TRBJ2-3, with D unclear. Germline values: CDR1 DFQATT, CDR2 SNEGSKA (reference sequence). The CDR3 contains 14 residues. Trimming took off 5 bases at V and 0 bases at J, with 12 bases between the two ends.

The V call is TRBV7-9, the J call TRBJ1-5, with 7 bases fitting TRBD1. Looked up from germline, CDR1 is SEHNR and CDR2 is FQNEAQ (reference sequence). V was pared by 1 base and J by 5 bases, with 14 bases of the junction left unmatched. The CDR3 is 18 residues long. DNA for the CDR3: TGTGCCAGCAGCTTAGTCGCATTCCAGGGGGATGAGGATCAGCCCCAGCATTTT. Its protein is CASSLVAFQGDEDQPQHF.

The chain combines TRBV14 with TRBJ1-1; D unresolved. Trimming stripped 0 bases from V and 11 bases from J, with 10 bases between. The CDR3 loop spans 12 amino acids. CDR1 and CDR2 (germline): SGHDN, FVKESK. The CDR3 region is CASSQDWGGAFF. The CDR3 DNA reads TGTGCCAGCAGCCAAGATTGGGGTGGGGCTTTCTTT.

This chain connects TRBV20-1 to TRBJ2-4, with TRBD2 matching over 16 bases. V was clipped by 1 base and J by 8 bases; unmatched bases: 2. The CDR3 has 15 amino acids. Per the germline V gene, CDR1 is DFQATT and CDR2 is SNEGSKA (reference sequence). The CDR3 loop is CSARAGTSGGDIQYF. For the CDR3, the DNA is TGCAGTGCTAGAGCCGGGACTAGCGGGGGGGACATTCAGTACTTC.

V is TRBV4-2 and J is TRBJ1-3, with D maybe TRBD1 (5 bases). The CDR3 extends over 16 amino acids. Trimming removed 2 bases at V and 0 bases at J, with 11 bases between. CDR1 and CDR2 (germline): LGHNA, YNFKEQ. CDR3 loop: CASSQTGASSGNTIYF. CDR3 DNA: TGTGCCAGCAGCCAAACCGGGGCTTCCTCTGGAAACACCATATATTTT.

This chain links TRBV29-1 with TRBJ2-2; D is uncertain. The germline gives CDR1 SQVTM, CDR2 ANQGSEA. V was pared by 7 bases and J by 4 bases, with 13 bases between. The CDR3 contains 13 residues. CDR3 loop: CSGGRQATGELFF. CDR3 bases: TGCAGCGGTGGTAGGCAGGCCACCGGGGAGCTGTTTTTT.

V usage is TRBV20-1 and J usage is TRBJ1-1, with TRBD1 as a possible D gene (6 bases). Germline assignment: CDR1 DFQATT and CDR2 SNEGSKA (reference sequence). The CDR3 has 13 amino acids. Deletions cut 3 bases from V and 7 bases from J, with 15 bases between. CDR3: CSASKGVSNEAFF. CDR3 sequence (DNA): TGCAGTGCTAGCAAGGGGGTTTCTAATGAAGCTTTCTTT.

This rearrangement joins TRBV6-2 or TRBV6-3 to TRBJ2-7; TRBD2 agrees at 11 bases. The junction had 16 bases not matched to a gene; V was cut back by 4 bases and J by 5 bases. Germline CDR1 MNHEY, CDR2 SVGEGT. CDR3 length equals 18 residues. CDR3 loop: CASSFKPKVLAGGDEQYF. DNA for the CDR3: TGTGCCAGCAGTTTCAAACCCAAGGTCCTAGCGGGAGGAGACGAGCAGTACTTC.

The chain joins TRBV2 to TRBJ2-1; D may be TRBD2 (6 bases). V was trimmed by 11 bases and J by 3 bases, leaving 14 bases between them. The germline V gene encodes CDR1 SNHLY and CDR2 FYNNEI. The CDR3 runs 13 residues. As DNA, the CDR3 is TGTGCCGGACGGCGGGGTGGCTACAATGAGCAGTTCTTC. This translates into CAGRRGGYNEQFF.

The chain employs TRBV12-3 or TRBV12-4 and TRBJ2-1, with D unresolved. This CDR3 is built from 14 residues. V was cut by 6 bases and J by 5 bases, with 14 bases left in between. This CDR3 reads CASSPTTTDNEQFF. In DNA, the CDR3 is TGTGCCAGCAGCCCAACAACTACCGACAATGAGCAGTTCTTC.

The gene calls are TRBV28 and TRBJ1-5; D uncertain. V lost 2 bases to trimming and J lost 0 bases, with 8 bases between them. The CDR3 contains 15 residues. Germline V gene sequence: CDR1 MDHEN, CDR2 SYDVKM. DNA for the CDR3: TGTGCCAGCAGTTTAGTCGGGATTAGCAATCAGCCCCAGCATTTT. This gives the protein CASSLVGISNQPQHF.

CDR3 DNA sequence: TGTGCCATCAGTGAGTCAGGGACTAGCGGAAAAAACATTCAGTACTTC. This sequence encodes CAISESGTSGKNIQYF. V usage is TRBV10-3 and J usage is TRBJ2-4; 11 nucleotides match TRBD2. Germline-derived CDR1 and CDR2 are ENHRY and SYGVKD. The CDR3 is 16 amino acids. Trimming removed 0 bases from V and 4 bases from J; junction bases left unmatched: 2.

The chain joins TRBV29-1 to TRBJ1-6; a weak D match, TRBD1 (5 bases). V lost 4 bases and J lost 6, with 16 bases in between. Germline V gene sequence: CDR1 SQVTM, CDR2 ANQGSEA. This CDR3 comprises 15 residues. CDR3 protein: CSVGGPLGINSPLHF. The DNA for the CDR3 is TGCAGCGTTGGGGGACCGCTGGGTATTAATTCACCCCTCCACTTT.

The J gene is TRBJ2-5, the V gene TRBV7-9; D perhaps matches TRBD2 (5 bases). The CDR3 totals 13 residues. V lost 7 bases and J 4 bases, leaving 13 bases between the germline ends. Per germline, CDR1 SEHNR and CDR2 FQNEAQ (reference sequence). CDR3 bases: TGTGCCAGCACCCCAGAGGGCCCAGAGACCCAGTACTTC. Encoded protein: CASTPEGPETQYF.

V gene TRBV27 combines with J gene TRBJ2-7; 7 bases are shared with TRBD2. The J segment lost 0 bases and the V segment lost 5 bases, leaving 10 bases of the junction unmatched. CDR3 length: 16 amino acids. Germline CDR1 and CDR2: MNHEY and SMNVEV (reference sequence). The CDR3 region has the DNA TGTGCCAGCAGTCCTCAAAGCGGGGCCTACTCCTACGAGCAGTACTTC. As protein: CASSPQSGAYSYEQYF.